This TCR beta chain was retrieved from a study of T cells in Graves' hyperthyroidism and ophthalmopathy. This clonotype was counted a few times. Its specificity is unknown. The CDR3 regions of TCR beta were amplified from RNA transcripts. An initial round of RT-PCR targeting the TCR CDR3 relied on the HTBI primer set. Each CDR3 protein is one row after TCRdb ran MiXCR on the multiplex PCR reads. The table includes some 650,000 distinct CDR3 sequences, roughly a sixth detected once. Regarding the study as a whole: Researchers found most expanded thyroid clonotypes above 0.001 in blood as well.

This CDR3 spans 18 amino acids. The ends were cut back, 4 bases at V and 0 bases at J, with 17 bases in the middle. The germline CDR1 and CDR2 sequences are SGHRS and YFSETQ. This chain links TRBV5-1 with TRBJ2-6; TRBD1 or TRBD2 may be the D gene (6 bases each). The sequencing sample was made of blood. This TCR was recovered from a woman in her thirties or forties with Graves' ophthalmopathy. CDR3 sequence: CASSPLGGESSGANVLTF. CDR3 in DNA: TGCGCCAGCAGCCCGCTGGGGGGCGAGAGCTCTGGGGCCAACGTCCTGACTTTC.